This record concerns one TCR beta chain sequence. This entry is derived from a study of blood T cell repertoires in COVID-19. At the level of the study: From T cells, B-cell-depleted T cells, or PBMCs came the material, which was cDNA or gDNA.

As originally analysed: Nucleated cell number was recorded as an estimate derived from reference gene primer amplification. TCRdb's table, derived via immunoSEQ multiplex PCR, lists solely in-frame clones and lacks some. The D gene and trimming were derived from the DNA, and the V and J assignments and clone size from that table. The sample carries roughly 70,000 clones, around 90% recorded once. Sequencing was carried out using peripheral blood. The sequence derives from a human donor with active COVID-19. The donor label of this sample is uncertain.

DNA of the CDR3: TGCAGCGTAAATAGGGACAGCTCCTACGAGCAGTACTTC. It codes for CSVNRDSSYEQYF. The rearrangement uses TRBV29-1 and TRBJ2-7; 7 positions agree with TRBD1. Germline V gene data show CDR1 as SQVTM and CDR2 as ANQGSEA. The CDR3 is made up of 13 amino acids. The ends lost 6 bases at V and 0 bases at J; junction bases unmatched: 5.